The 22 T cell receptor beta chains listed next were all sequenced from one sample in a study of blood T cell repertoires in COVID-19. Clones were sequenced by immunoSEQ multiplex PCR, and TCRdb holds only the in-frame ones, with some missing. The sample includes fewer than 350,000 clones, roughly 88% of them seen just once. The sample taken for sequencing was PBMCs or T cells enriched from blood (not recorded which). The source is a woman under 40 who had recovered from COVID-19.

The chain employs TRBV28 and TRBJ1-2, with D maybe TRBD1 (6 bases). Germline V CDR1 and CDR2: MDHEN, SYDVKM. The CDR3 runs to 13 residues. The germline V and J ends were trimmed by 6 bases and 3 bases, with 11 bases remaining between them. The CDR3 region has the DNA TGTGCCAGCAGCCTGCGGGGGCACTATGGCTACACCTTC. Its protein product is CASSLRGHYGYTF.

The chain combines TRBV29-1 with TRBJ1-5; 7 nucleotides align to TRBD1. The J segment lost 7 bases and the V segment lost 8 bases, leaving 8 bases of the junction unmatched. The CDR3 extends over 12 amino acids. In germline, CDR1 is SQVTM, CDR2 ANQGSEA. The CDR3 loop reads CSLETGPQPQHF. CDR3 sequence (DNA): TGCAGCTTAGAGACAGGGCCCCAGCCCCAGCATTTT. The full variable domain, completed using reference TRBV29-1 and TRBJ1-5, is SAVISQKPSRDICQRGTSLTIQCQVDSQVTMMFWYRQQPGQSLTLIATANQGSEATYESGFVIDKFPISRPNLTFSTLTVSNMSPEDSSIYLCSLETGPQPQHFGDGTRLSIL.

Written as DNA, the CDR3 is TGTGCCAGCTCACCAAGGGCACAAAGGACTAGCGGGTCCTTCAGGACCGGGGAGCTGTTTTTT. It yields the protein CASSPRAQRTSGSFRTGELFF. The genes are TRBV18 and TRBJ2-2; TRBD2 matches 11 bases. Looked up from germline, CDR1 is KGHSH and CDR2 is LQKENI. V was clipped by 2 bases and J by 5 bases; unmatched bases: 19. The CDR3 loop spans 21 amino acids.

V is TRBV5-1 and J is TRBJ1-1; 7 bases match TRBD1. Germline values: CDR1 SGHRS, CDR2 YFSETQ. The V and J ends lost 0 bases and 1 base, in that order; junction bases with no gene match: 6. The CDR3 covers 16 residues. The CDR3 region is CASSLARGTPNTEAFF. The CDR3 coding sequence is TGCGCCAGCAGCTTGGCCAGGGGGACACCGAACACTGAAGCTTTCTTT. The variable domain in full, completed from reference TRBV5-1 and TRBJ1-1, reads KAGVTQTPRYLIKTRGQQVTLSCSPISGHRSVSWYQQTPGQGLQFLFEYFSETQRNKGNFPGRFSGRQFSNSRSEMNVSTLELGDSALYLCASSLARGTPNTEAFFGQGTRLTVV.

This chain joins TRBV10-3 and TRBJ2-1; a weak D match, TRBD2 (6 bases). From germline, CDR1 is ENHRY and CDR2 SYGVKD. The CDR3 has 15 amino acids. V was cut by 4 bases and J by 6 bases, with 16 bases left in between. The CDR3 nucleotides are TGTGCCATCAGTGTATTACCCCCGGGAGTCAATGAGCAGTTCTTC. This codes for CAISVLPPGVNEQFF.

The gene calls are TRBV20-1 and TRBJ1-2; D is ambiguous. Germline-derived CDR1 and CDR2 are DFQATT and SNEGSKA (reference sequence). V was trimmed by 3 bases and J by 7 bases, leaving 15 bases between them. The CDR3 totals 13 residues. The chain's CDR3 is CSASAPVGVGYTF. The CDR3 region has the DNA TGCAGTGCTAGTGCACCGGTCGGGGTTGGCTACACCTTC.

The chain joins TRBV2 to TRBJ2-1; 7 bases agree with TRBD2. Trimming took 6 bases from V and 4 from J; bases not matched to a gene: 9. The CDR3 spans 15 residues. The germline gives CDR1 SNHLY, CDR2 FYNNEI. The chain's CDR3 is CASSFLAALYNEQFF. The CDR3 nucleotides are TGTGCCAGCAGCTTTCTAGCGGCCTTATACAATGAGCAGTTCTTC.

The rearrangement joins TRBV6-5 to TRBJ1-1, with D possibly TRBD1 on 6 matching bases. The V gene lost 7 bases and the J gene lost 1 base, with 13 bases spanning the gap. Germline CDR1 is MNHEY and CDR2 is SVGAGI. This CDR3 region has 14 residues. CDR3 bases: TGTGCCAGCAAGGTCCGCAGGGGGAACACTGAAGCTTTCTTT. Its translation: CASKVRRGNTEAFF.

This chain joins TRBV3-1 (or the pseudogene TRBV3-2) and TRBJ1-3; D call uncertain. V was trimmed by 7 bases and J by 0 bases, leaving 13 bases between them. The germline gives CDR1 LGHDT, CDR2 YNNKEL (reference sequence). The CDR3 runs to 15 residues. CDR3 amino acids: CASTPTVNSGNTIYF. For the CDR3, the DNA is TGTGCCAGCACCCCGACTGTAAACTCTGGAAACACCATATATTTT.

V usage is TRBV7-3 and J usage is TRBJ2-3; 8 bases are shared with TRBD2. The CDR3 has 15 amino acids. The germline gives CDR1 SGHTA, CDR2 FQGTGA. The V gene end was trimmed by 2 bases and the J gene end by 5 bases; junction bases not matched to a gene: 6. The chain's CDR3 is CASSLGAGVGDTQYF. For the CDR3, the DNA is TGTGCCAGCAGCTTAGGAGCGGGGGTGGGAGATACGCAGTATTTT.

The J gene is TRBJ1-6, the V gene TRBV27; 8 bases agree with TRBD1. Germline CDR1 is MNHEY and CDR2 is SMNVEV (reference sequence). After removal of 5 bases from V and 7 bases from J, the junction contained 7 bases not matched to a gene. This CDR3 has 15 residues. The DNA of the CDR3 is TGTGCCAGCAGTACCCGGGACAGGAGGAATTCACCCCTCCACTTT. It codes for CASSTRDRRNSPLHF.

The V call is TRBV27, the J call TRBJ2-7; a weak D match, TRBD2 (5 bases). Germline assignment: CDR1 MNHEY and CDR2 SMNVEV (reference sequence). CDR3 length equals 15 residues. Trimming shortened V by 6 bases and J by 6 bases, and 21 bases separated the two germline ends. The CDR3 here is CASSFLGGVGSEQYF. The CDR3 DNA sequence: TGTGCCAGCAGCTTTCTAGGAGGAGTTGGGAGCGAGCAGTACTTC.

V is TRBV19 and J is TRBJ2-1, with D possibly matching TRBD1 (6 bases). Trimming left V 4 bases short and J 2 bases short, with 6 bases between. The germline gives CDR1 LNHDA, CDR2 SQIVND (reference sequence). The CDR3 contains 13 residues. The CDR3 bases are TGTGCCAGTAGTAGGACAGCCTACAATGAGCAGTTCTTC. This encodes CASSRTAYNEQFF. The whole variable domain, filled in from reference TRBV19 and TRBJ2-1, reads DGGITQSPKYLFRKEGQNVTLSCEQNLNHDAMYWYRQDPGQGLRLIYYSQIVNDFQKGDIAEGYSVSREKKESFPLTVTSAQKNPTAFYLCASSRTAYNEQFFGPGTRLTVL.

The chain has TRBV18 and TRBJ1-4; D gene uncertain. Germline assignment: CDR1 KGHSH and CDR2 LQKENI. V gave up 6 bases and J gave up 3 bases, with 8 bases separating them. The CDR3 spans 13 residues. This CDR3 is CASSPQSNEKLFF. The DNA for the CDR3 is TGTGCCAGCTCCCCGCAGTCTAATGAAAAACTGTTTTTT.

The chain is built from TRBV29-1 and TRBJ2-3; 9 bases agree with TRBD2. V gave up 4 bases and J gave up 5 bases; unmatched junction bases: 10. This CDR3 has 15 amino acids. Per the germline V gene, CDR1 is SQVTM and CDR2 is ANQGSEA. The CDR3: CSVGQVAGAGDTQYF. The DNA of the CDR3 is TGCAGCGTTGGACAAGTAGCGGGAGCAGGAGATACGCAGTATTTT.

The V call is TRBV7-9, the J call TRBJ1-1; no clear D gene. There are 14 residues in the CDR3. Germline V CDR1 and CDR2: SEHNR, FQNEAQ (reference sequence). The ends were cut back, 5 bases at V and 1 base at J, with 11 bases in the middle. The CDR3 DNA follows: TGTGCCAGCAGCCTTTTTGGGCAGAACACTGAAGCTTTCTTT. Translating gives CASSLFGQNTEAFF.

Here the CDR3 DNA reads TGTGCCAGCAGCGCCAGAACCCAGGGTACCGGGGAGCTGTTTTTT. This codes for CASSARTQGTGELFF. The chain is built from TRBV9 and TRBJ2-2; possible D gene TRBD1, 5 bases. Germline CDR1 reads SGDLS; CDR2 reads YYNGEE. The CDR3 is made up of 15 amino acids. V lost 3 bases to trimming and J lost 5 bases, with 14 bases between them.

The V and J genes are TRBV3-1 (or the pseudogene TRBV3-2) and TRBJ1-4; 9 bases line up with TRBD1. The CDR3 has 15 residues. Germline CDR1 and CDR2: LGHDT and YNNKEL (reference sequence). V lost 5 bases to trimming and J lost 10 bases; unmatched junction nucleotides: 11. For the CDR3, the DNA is TGTGCCAGCAGCGACAAGGACAGGGGTAGGGCAAAACTGTTTTTT. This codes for CASSDKDRGRAKLFF.

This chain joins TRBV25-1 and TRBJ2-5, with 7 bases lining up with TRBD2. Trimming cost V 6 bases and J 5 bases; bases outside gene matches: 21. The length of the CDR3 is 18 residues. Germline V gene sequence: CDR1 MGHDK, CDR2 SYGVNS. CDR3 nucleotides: TGTGCCAGCAGGCAATGGTGGCTAGCGGCCTTAATTCTGGAGACCCAGTACTTC. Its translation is CASRQWWLAALILETQYF.

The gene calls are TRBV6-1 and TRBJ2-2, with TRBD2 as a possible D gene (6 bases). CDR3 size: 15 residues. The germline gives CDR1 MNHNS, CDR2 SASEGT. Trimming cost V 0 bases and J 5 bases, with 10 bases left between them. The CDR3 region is CASSEAPGVTGELFF. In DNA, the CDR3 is TGTGCCAGCAGTGAAGCGCCGGGGGTTACCGGGGAGCTGTTTTTT.

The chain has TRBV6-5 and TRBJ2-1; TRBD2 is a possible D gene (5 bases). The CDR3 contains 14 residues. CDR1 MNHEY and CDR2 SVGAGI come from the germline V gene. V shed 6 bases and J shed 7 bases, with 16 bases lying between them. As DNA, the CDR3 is TGTGCCAGCAGAGGTTGGGGAACTAGTAATGAGCAGTTCTTC. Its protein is CASRGWGTSNEQFF.

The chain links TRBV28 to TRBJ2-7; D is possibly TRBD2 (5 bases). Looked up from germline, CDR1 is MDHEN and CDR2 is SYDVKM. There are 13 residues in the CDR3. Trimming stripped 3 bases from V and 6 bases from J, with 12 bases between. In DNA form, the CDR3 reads TGTGCCAGCAGTTTTGTAGAAGGGAGCGAGCAGTACTTC. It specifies CASSFVEGSEQYF.